The 20 T cell receptor beta chains presented below share a single source sample, sequenced in a study of vaccination effects on CD4 cells after COVID-19. Data came from immunoSEQ multiplex PCR; TCRdb stores just in-frame clones and leaves some out. This table holds around 30,000 clones, more than 55% found once. Once cultured for 10 days, the cells underwent separation to obtain CD4+ T cells. Their recognized antigens are unknown. The sequencing here drew on CD4+ T cells from PBMCs cultured without peptide, taken before COVID-19 vaccination. The receptors here all came from a human donor who received a COVID-19 vaccine.

The chain joins TRBV9 to TRBJ1-1; D gene unclear. Trimming shortened V by 1 base and J by 3 bases, and 16 bases separated the two germline ends. Germline V gene data show CDR1 as SGDLS and CDR2 as YYNGEE. The CDR3 is made up of 16 amino acids. CDR3 in amino acids: CASSVTGSGFHTEAFF. In DNA, the CDR3 is TGTGCCAGCAGCGTAACGGGGTCCGGTTTCCACACTGAAGCTTTCTTT. The variable domain in full, with the rest retrieved from reference TRBV9 and TRBJ1-1, is DSGVTQTPKHLITATGQRVTLRCSPRSGDLSVYWYQQSLDQGLQFLIQYYNGEERAKGNILERFSAQQFPDLHSELNLSSLELGDSALYFCASSVTGSGFHTEAFFGQGTRLTVV.

This rearrangement joins TRBV6-1 to TRBJ1-2, with no clear D. Looked up from germline, CDR1 is MNHNS and CDR2 is SASEGT. V was clipped by 0 bases and J by 3 bases, with 5 bases between them. CDR3 length: 13 residues. The CDR3, as DNA: TGTGCCAGCAGTGAAGCGCCAGACTATGGCTACACCTTC. As protein: CASSEAPDYGYTF.

The CDR3 DNA sequence: TGTGCCAGCAGCTTGGTTTTTATTGGGACTAGCTCCAATGAGCAGTTCTTC. Translation: CASSLVFIGTSSNEQFF. The chain combines TRBV5-4 with TRBJ2-1, with 9 bases lining up with TRBD2. V was pared by 0 bases and J by 6 bases, with 10 bases of the junction left unmatched. The CDR3 has 17 residues. The germline V gene has CDR1 SGHNT and CDR2 YYREEE (reference sequence).

The J gene is TRBJ2-3, the V gene TRBV12-3 or TRBV12-4; TRBD1 is a possible D gene (5 bases). The V gene lost 4 bases and the J gene lost 7 bases, with 9 bases spanning the gap. This CDR3 spans 12 amino acids. The CDR3 DNA is TGTGCCAGCAGTTCGTCAGGGCATACGCAGTATTTT. Its protein product is CASSSSGHTQYF.

The chain carries TRBV11-2 and TRBJ2-4; a possible D gene is TRBD2 (6 bases). CDR1 and CDR2 from the germline V gene are SGHAT and FQNNGV. This CDR3 has 18 residues. Trimming removed 4 bases from V and 0 bases from J, with 19 bases in between. The DNA for the CDR3 is TGTGCCAGCAGCTCGCCCCGTGGGGGGAAACTAGCCAAAAACATTCAGTACTTC. Amino acids: CASSSPRGGKLAKNIQYF.

This clone was counted once. The CDR3 spells CASSLYQGAGTDTQYF. The DNA of the CDR3 is TGTGCCAGCAGCTTATATCAGGGGGCGGGTACAGATACGCAGTATTTT. The chain employs TRBV11-2 and TRBJ2-3, with 8 bases identical to TRBD1. This CDR3 has 16 residues. The ends lost 2 bases at V and 3 bases at J; junction bases unmatched: 7. CDR1 and CDR2 (germline): SGHAT, FQNNGV.

The genes are TRBV5-6 and TRBJ2-1, with D uncertain. The CDR3 contains 12 residues. V shed 3 bases and J shed 12 bases, with 13 bases lying between them. Germline CDR1 and CDR2: SGHDT and YYEEEE. The CDR3 sequence: CASSSNPSLQFF. The CDR3 DNA follows: TGTGCCAGCAGCTCTAACCCGAGCCTGCAGTTCTTC.

This rearrangement joins TRBV19 to TRBJ2-3; D may be TRBD2 (6 bases). CDR3 size: 14 residues. Germline V gives CDR1 LNHDA, CDR2 SQIVND (reference sequence). Trimming took off 0 bases at V and 4 bases at J, with 8 bases between the two ends. The CDR3 reads CASSIETRSDTQYF. CDR3 nucleotides: TGTGCCAGTAGTATAGAGACTAGATCAGATACGCAGTATTTT.

This clone was detected only a few times. CDR3 amino acids: CASSLRVGPQHF. CDR3 DNA: TGTGCCAGCAGTCTGAGGGTCGGGCCCCAGCATTTT. This rearrangement joins TRBV28 to TRBJ1-5; unclear D gene. The CDR3 extends over 12 amino acids. V was shortened by 5 bases and J by 9 bases, with 11 bases between the two germline ends. CDR1 and CDR2 (germline): MDHEN, SYDVKM.

The V and J genes are TRBV5-1 and TRBJ1-1; D call uncertain. The germline CDR1 and CDR2 sequences are SGHRS and YFSETQ. Trimming removed 2 bases from V and 0 bases from J, with 11 bases in between. The length of the CDR3 is 15 residues. CDR3 DNA: TGCGCCAGCAGCTTAGAAACAGACATGAACACTGAAGCTTTCTTT. Translating gives CASSLETDMNTEAFF.

The V and J genes are TRBV7-9 and TRBJ1-1; D remains ambiguous. V lost 0 bases, J lost 1 base, and 18 bases lay in between. This CDR3 is 18 amino acids long. Germline CDR1 reads SEHNR; CDR2 reads FQNEAQ (reference sequence). CDR3 in DNA: TGTGCCAGCAGCTTAGCGTACGGACGAACGAGAGGGAACACTGAAGCTTTCTTT. This codes for CASSLAYGRTRGNTEAFF.

This clone was detected only a few times. The chain employs TRBV6-5 and TRBJ1-5, with D hard to call. With 4 bases removed from V and 0 bases from J, the gap between germline ends came to 13 bases. The CDR3 has 16 residues. In germline, CDR1 is MNHEY, CDR2 SVGAGI. CDR3 region: CASSLSALVSNQPQHF. The CDR3 DNA reads as TGTGCCAGCAGTTTATCGGCACTAGTTAGCAATCAGCCCCAGCATTTT.

This chain uses TRBV10-3 with TRBJ2-3; 10 nucleotides match TRBD2. Germline-derived CDR1 and CDR2 are ENHRY and SYGVKD. V trimming: 6 bases; J trimming: 0 bases; junction bases outside the gene matches: 6. The CDR3 contains 16 residues. The CDR3 DNA reads as TGTGCCATCAGCCCCCCGACTAGCGGGAGCACAGATACGCAGTATTTT. Its translation: CAISPPTSGSTDTQYF.

The chain carries TRBV10-3 and TRBJ1-2; the D gene is possibly TRBD1 (6 bases). This CDR3 is 14 amino acids long. The germline V and J ends were trimmed by 4 bases and 2 bases, with 11 bases remaining between them. CDR1 and CDR2 from the germline V gene are ENHRY and SYGVKD. As DNA, the CDR3 is TGTGCCATCAGTGGACCAGGGGAAAACTATGGCTACACCTTC. The encoded protein is CAISGPGENYGYTF.

The chain carries TRBV28 and TRBJ2-5; weak D call: TRBD2 (5 bases). Germline CDR1 and CDR2: MDHEN and SYDVKM. This CDR3 comprises 16 residues. The V and J ends lost 4 bases and 0 bases respectively, with 15 bases between them. CDR3 coding DNA: TGTGCCAGCAGTTATTCCGGAGCGGCTTACCAAGAGACCCAGTACTTC. This translates into CASSYSGAAYQETQYF.

This CDR3 is CATSRGQGVNQPQHF. CDR3 DNA sequence: TGTGCCACCAGCAGAGGGCAGGGGGTAAATCAGCCCCAGCATTTT. The rearrangement links TRBV15 to TRBJ1-5; 7 bases are shared with TRBD1. The CDR3 has 15 residues. Germline-derived CDR1 and CDR2 are LNHNV and YYDKDF (reference sequence). The V segment lost 1 base and the J segment 4 bases; nucleotides outside the gene matches: 4.

V is TRBV6-5 and J is TRBJ1-4; D uncertain. The CDR3 consists of 14 residues. V dropped 6 bases and J dropped 2 bases, with 10 bases sitting between them. Germline assignment: CDR1 MNHEY and CDR2 SVGAGI. CDR3 DNA sequence: TGTGCCAGCAGCCCCGGATCTACTAATGAAAAACTGTTTTTT. Encoded protein: CASSPGSTNEKLFF.

This clone was observed a handful of times. The V call is TRBV7-8, the J call TRBJ1-3; possible D gene TRBD1, 5 bases. The CDR3 runs to 15 residues. V lost 1 base to trimming and J lost 0 bases, with 7 bases between them. Germline values: CDR1 SGHVS, CDR2 FQNEAQ. The CDR3 spells CASSLEGSSGNTIYF. CDR3 in DNA: TGTGCCAGCAGCTTAGAGGGGTCCTCTGGAAACACCATATATTTT.

This clone was seen only once. The V call is TRBV6-4, the J call TRBJ1-4; possibly TRBD1 for D (5 bases). CDR1 MRHNA and CDR2 SNTAGT come from the germline V gene. CDR3 length: 17 residues. V gave up 2 bases and J gave up 0 bases, with 13 bases separating them. CDR3 amino acids: CASSDPVGHATNEKLFF. In nucleotides, the CDR3 is TGTGCCAGCAGTGACCCAGTGGGGCATGCAACTAATGAAAAACTGTTTTTT.

The chain recombines TRBV19 with TRBJ2-7; 10 nucleotides match TRBD1. V lost 6 bases to trimming and J lost 1 base; unmatched junction nucleotides: 9. CDR1 and CDR2 from the germline V gene are LNHDA and SQIVND (reference sequence). The CDR3 has 16 amino acids. The CDR3 is CASSKIPGQGSYEQYF. The CDR3 DNA reads as TGTGCCAGTAGCAAAATTCCGGGACAGGGGTCCTACGAGCAGTACTTC.